The 24 T cell receptor beta chains below all came from one sample that was sequenced in a study of blood T cells in healthy people across ages. With a J-beta primer mix and a sample-barcoded 5' primer, a second PCR ran about 7 to 12 cycles. TCRdb reanalysed the 5' RACE reads using MiXCR and keeps one entry per CDR3 protein. The repertoire includes around 800,000 distinct CDR3 sequences, around 62% of them detected once, and about a quarter sits in the top ten. Specimen: blood. These receptors were taken from a man aged 30-40 years in good health.

The chain couples TRBV20-1 to TRBJ2-5; a weak D match, TRBD2 (5 bases). The tail of the sequence fits TRBJ2-7 better, so the J call may be wrong. This CDR3 spans 12 amino acids. The V gene's germline CDR1 is DFQATT and CDR2 SNEGSKA (reference sequence). This CDR3 is CSASLEAYEQYF. DNA for the CDR3: TGCAGTGCTAGTCTGGAGGCCTACGAGCAGTACTTC.

The CDR3 bases are TGTGCCAGCAGCCAAGAAAACAACCTCTTCCATACGCAGTATTTT. As protein: CASSQENNLFHTQYF. This chain links TRBV4-2 with TRBJ2-3; D not resolved. The CDR3 runs 15 residues. From germline, CDR1 is LGHNA and CDR2 YNFKEQ. V was cut by 0 bases and J by 7 bases, with 14 bases left in between.

This chain links TRBV20-1 with TRBJ1-2; 7 positions agree with TRBD1. Germline lookup yields CDR1 DFQATT and CDR2 SNEGSKA (reference sequence). Trimming cost V 3 bases and J 5 bases; bases outside gene matches: 9. The CDR3 has 14 residues. The CDR3 reads CSARNRGSRYGYTF. The CDR3 region has the DNA TGCAGTGCTAGGAACAGGGGAAGTAGGTATGGCTACACCTTC.

This clonotype has a single count. V usage is TRBV9 and J usage is TRBJ2-1, with TRBD2 identical over 11 bases. This CDR3 contains 19 residues. The V and J ends lost 3 bases and 3 bases, in that order; junction bases with no gene match: 14. The germline V gene encodes CDR1 SGDLS and CDR2 YYNGEE. CDR3 residues: CASSGRLAGGDRFYNEQFF. Here the CDR3 DNA reads TGTGCCAGCAGCGGACGTCTAGCGGGGGGCGATCGCTTCTACAATGAGCAGTTCTTC.

The chain recombines TRBV29-1 with TRBJ2-5, with D tentatively TRBD1 or TRBD2 (6 bases each). Per the germline V gene, CDR1 is SQVTM and CDR2 is ANQGSEA. This CDR3 region has 15 residues. V lost 1 base, J lost 7 bases, and 19 bases lay in between. CDR3 region: CSVEANLGGPGTQYF. The CDR3 DNA follows: TGCAGCGTTGAAGCGAACCTCGGGGGCCCGGGGACCCAGTACTTC.

The chain couples TRBV20-1 to TRBJ1-2, with D possibly TRBD1 on 6 matching bases. The CDR3 has 14 amino acids. Trimming removed 5 bases from V and 5 bases from J, with 18 bases in between. CDR1 is DFQATT, CDR2 SNEGSKA, per germline (reference sequence). CDR3 region: CSALSQGTTYGYTF. DNA of the CDR3: TGCAGTGCTTTATCGCAGGGGACAACTTATGGCTACACCTTC.

This clonotype has a single count. The chain links TRBV4-3 to TRBJ2-3, with D hard to call. This CDR3 is built from 16 residues. CDR1 is LGHNA and CDR2 is YSLEER in the germline V gene. The V and J ends lost 0 bases and 4 bases respectively, with 14 bases between them. The CDR3 here is CASSQDPPGVPDTQYF. As DNA, the CDR3 is TGCGCCAGCAGCCAAGATCCCCCTGGTGTCCCAGATACGCAGTATTTT.

J is TRBJ2-5 and V is TRBV28, with 9 positions matching TRBD1. The V gene end was trimmed by 6 bases and the J gene end by 11 bases; junction bases not matched to a gene: 10. Germline V gene lookup returns CDR1 MDHEN and CDR2 SYDVKM. This CDR3 region has 13 residues. This CDR3 is CASRGTGIGEQYF. CDR3 DNA: TGTGCCAGCAGGGGGACAGGGATTGGAGAGCAGTACTTC.

This clonotype was counted only a few times. The chain uses TRBV7-3 and TRBJ2-4; TRBD1 agrees at 7 bases. Matching the DNA end better, TRBJ2-5 makes the J call doubtful. This CDR3 region has 14 residues. Per germline, CDR1 SGHTA and CDR2 FQGTGA. As DNA, the CDR3 is TGTGCCAGCAGCTTATTAGGGGGCGGGGAGACCCAGTACTTC. This gives the protein CASSLLGGGETQYF.

The V gene is TRBV28, the J gene TRBJ2-3, with D perhaps TRBD1 or TRBD2 (5 bases each). The CDR3 has 14 residues. Germline V CDR1 and CDR2: MDHEN, SYDVKM. V was pared by 2 bases and J by 7 bases, with 13 bases between. The CDR3 sequence: CASSLGTSRNTQYF. The CDR3 nucleotides read TGTGCCAGCAGTTTAGGGACCTCCAGGAATACGCAGTATTTT.

This clonotype showed up just a few times. At one end, the junction sequence differs from germline, possibly due to a read error. This rearrangement joins TRBV7-3 to TRBJ2-3; 9 bases line up with TRBD2. Germline V gene lookup returns CDR1 SGHTA and CDR2 FQGTGA. The CDR3 runs 14 residues. CDR3 sequence (DNA): TGTGCCAGCAGCCTAACCACTAGCGGGGATACGCAGTATTTT. Residues: CASSLTTSGDTQYF.

The chain employs TRBV28 and TRBJ2-1, with D maybe TRBD2 (6 bases). V lost 6 bases to trimming and J lost 8 bases, with 14 bases between them. The CDR3 is 13 residues long. Per germline, CDR1 MDHEN and CDR2 SYDVKM. The CDR3 spells CASRRRGGHEQFF. For the CDR3, the DNA is TGTGCCAGCAGGAGGCGGGGAGGCCATGAGCAGTTCTTC.

The V gene is TRBV28, the J gene TRBJ2-4, with TRBD2 identical over 12 bases. Gene TRBJ2-7 matches the end of the DNA better, so the J call may be wrong. The CDR3 loop spans 16 amino acids. The germline CDR1 and CDR2 sequences are MDHEN and SYDVKM. The CDR3 bases are TGTGCCAGCAGTTCTCGACTAGCGGGAGATCCTGTCGAGCAGTACTTC. This encodes CASSSRLAGDPVEQYF.

The rearrangement uses TRBV12-3 or TRBV12-4 and TRBJ1-1; 8 nucleotides match TRBD1. The CDR3 is made up of 15 amino acids. With V trimmed by 6 bases and J by 0 bases, 6 bases remained unmatched. As DNA, the CDR3 is TGTGCCAGCAGCCGACAGGGGACAATGAACACTGAAGCTTTCTTT. This encodes CASSRQGTMNTEAFF.

This chain joins TRBV7-9 and TRBJ2-6, with D possibly matching TRBD1 (6 bases). The germline V gene encodes CDR1 SEHNR and CDR2 FQNEAQ (reference sequence). The CDR3 spans 17 residues. Trimming took 7 bases from V and 8 from J, leaving 24 bases between them. The CDR3 loop is CASTFLFRGHLSNVLTF. Written as DNA, the CDR3 is TGTGCCAGCACCTTCCTCTTTAGGGGACATCTTTCCAACGTCCTGACTTTC.

The chain combines TRBV21-1 with TRBJ1-1; the table calls TRBD1, which could not be checked here. TRBV21-1 is termed a pseudogene. This CDR3 spans 15 amino acids. This CDR3 is CASSKVDTSFTEAFF. In nucleotides, the CDR3 is TGTGCCAGCAGCAAAGTGGACACTTCGTTCACTGAAGCTTTCTTT.

Concerning this clonotype: At one end the junction does not follow the germline gene, possibly because of a read error. Here the CDR3 DNA reads TGTACCAGCAGCCAAGATTCGGGTCGGTTGGAGCAGTACTTC. This translates into CTSSQDSGRLEQYF. This chain connects TRBV4-2 to TRBJ2-5; D not resolved. CDR1 is LGHNA, CDR2 YNFKEQ, per germline. This CDR3 region has 14 residues.

The chain joins TRBV28 to TRBJ2-7; D may match TRBD1 or TRBD2 (5 bases each). Germline CDR1 MDHEN, CDR2 SYDVKM. The CDR3 loop spans 15 amino acids. The V end was cut by 4 bases, the J end by 3 bases, with 16 bases between. The CDR3, as DNA: TGTGCCAGCAGTTCTAAGAGGGGAAACGTCTACGAGCAGTACTTC. It yields the protein CASSSKRGNVYEQYF.

The rearrangement uses TRBV7-3 and TRBJ2-1; possibly TRBD2 for D (6 bases). This CDR3 is 16 amino acids long. The ends were cut back, 1 base at V and 1 base at J, with 11 bases in the middle. Germline V gives CDR1 SGHTA, CDR2 FQGTGA. The CDR3: CASSLSGVGSYNEQFF. The CDR3 nucleotides read TGTGCCAGCAGCTTAAGCGGGGTGGGATCCTACAATGAGCAGTTCTTC. The entire variable domain, with the rest obtained from reference TRBV7-3 and TRBJ2-1, is as follows: GAGVSQTPSNKVTEKGKYVELRCDPISGHTALYWYRQSLGQGPEFLIYFQGTGAADDSGLPNDRFFAVRPEGSVSTLKIQRTERGDSAVYLCASSLSGVGSYNEQFFGPGTRLTVL.

The chain is built from TRBV5-1 and TRBJ2-1, with D uncertain. Looked up from germline, CDR1 is SGHRS and CDR2 is YFSETQ. The CDR3 spans 16 residues. V was cut by 5 bases and J by 2 bases, with 17 bases left in between. This CDR3 is CASSPWGQDPYNEQFF. The CDR3 DNA sequence: TGCGCCAGCAGTCCGTGGGGTCAGGACCCCTACAATGAGCAGTTCTTC.

This clonotype has a handful of counts. The chain links TRBV2 to TRBJ1-2; D not resolved. Between the trimmed V and J ends, which lost 8 bases and 7 bases, there was a span of 11 bases. The CDR3 contains 11 residues. Germline-derived CDR1 and CDR2 are SNHLY and FYNNEI. The CDR3: CASPGEGGYTF. CDR3 DNA: TGTGCCAGCCCTGGGGAGGGTGGCTACACCTTC.

The chain couples TRBV18 to TRBJ1-6; unclear D gene. There are 16 residues in the CDR3. Germline CDR1 is KGHSH and CDR2 is LQKENI. V lost 2 bases and J lost 9, with 17 bases in between. CDR3 coding DNA: TGTGCCAGCTCACCAGTGCGTGGGGAGGGCAGTTCACCCCTCCACTTT. Residues: CASSPVRGEGSSPLHF.

The genes are TRBV20-1 and TRBJ2-5, with D hard to call. Trimming shortened V by 0 bases and J by 7 bases, and 12 bases separated the two germline ends. The CDR3 spans 13 residues. The germline CDR1 and CDR2 sequences are DFQATT and SNEGSKA (reference sequence). The CDR3 DNA reads TGCAGTGCTAGAGATAAGCCTATGGCGACCCAGTACTTC. Its protein product is CSARDKPMATQYF.

V is TRBV7-2 and J is TRBJ2-5; 8 nucleotides match TRBD2. V shed 3 bases and J 2 bases; nucleotides not matched to a gene: 8. The length of the CDR3 is 16 residues. Germline V gene sequence: CDR1 SGHTA, CDR2 FQGNSA. The CDR3 nucleotides read TGTGCCAGCAGCTTGATAGCGGGGATTACTCAAGAGACCCAGTACTTC. This translates into CASSLIAGITQETQYF.